A single T cell receptor beta chain is shown here with its context. Repertoires were generated with immunoSEQ multiplex PCR, while TCRdb's copy carries only in-frame clones and drops some. The sample contains approximately 79,000 clones, around nine tenths of which appear only once. These data originate in a study of T cell changes during pregnancy in multiple sclerosis. Trimming removed 6 bases from V and 3 bases from J, with 14 bases in between. This CDR3 comprises 15 residues. Germline V gives CDR1 MRHNA, CDR2 SNTAGT. The chain couples TRBV6-4 to TRBJ2-2; a weak D match, TRBD2 (5 bases). Here the sequenced sample was CD4+ T cells from peripheral blood mononuclear cells, taken before pregnancy. The receptor was derived from a female donor with multiple sclerosis, enrolled in a pregnancy study. The CDR3 bases are TGTGCCAGCAGAGCCAGTATAGCGCACACCGGGGAGCTGTTTTTT. Protein: CASRASIAHTGELFF.